Following are 25 T cell receptor beta chains from one sample sequenced in a study of T cells in Graves' hyperthyroidism and ophthalmopathy. RNA transcripts gave rise to amplified TCR beta CDR3 regions. HTBI primers were used for first-round RT-PCR of the TCR CDR3. One entry per CDR3 protein results from TCRdb running MiXCR on the multiplex PCR reads. The data contain 300,000 to 450,000 distinct CDR3 sequences, approximately 14% of them singletons. The source material was blood. The receptor source for this set is a young woman with Graves' hyperthyroidism that later progressed to Graves' ophthalmopathy.

This clonotype was counted only a few times. The chain couples TRBV4-1 to TRBJ1-1, with D uncertain. There are 17 residues in the CDR3. Germline assignment: CDR1 MGHRA and CDR2 YSYEKL. V was pared by 3 bases and J by 0 bases, with 17 bases between. The chain's CDR3 is CASSHEYSPILNTEAFF. The CDR3 bases are TGCGCCAGCAGCCATGAGTATAGTCCTATTTTGAACACTGAAGCTTTCTTT.

This clonotype was counted at least ten times. This sequence joins TRBV28 and TRBJ2-3; D might be TRBD1 or TRBD2, each matching 5 bases. CDR3 length: 14 amino acids. Germline V gene data show CDR1 as MDHEN and CDR2 as SYDVKM. The germline V and J ends were trimmed by 10 bases and 6 bases, with 20 bases remaining between them. The CDR3 is CAIQRDRGSDTQYF. Written as DNA, the CDR3 is TGTGCCATACAAAGGGACCGAGGATCGGATACGCAGTATTTT.

This clonotype was counted many times. The V and J genes are TRBV20-1 and TRBJ2-5; 9 bases are a match to TRBD1. This CDR3 is 14 amino acids long. CDR1 DFQATT and CDR2 SNEGSKA come from the germline V gene (reference sequence). Trimming took 7 bases from V and 2 from J; bases not matched to a gene: 8. The CDR3, as DNA: TGCAGTGTAATCCCAGACAGGGGGCAAGAGACCCAGTACTTC. Translating it yields CSVIPDRGQETQYF.

To note about this clonotype: A much larger clonotype is one base distant, so this may be a read error. The J gene is TRBJ1-6, the V gene TRBV2; the D is unclear. This CDR3 is 13 amino acids long. The germline CDR1 and CDR2 sequences are SNHLY and FYNNEI. CDR3 sequence: CASRGSYNSPPHF. CDR3 coding DNA: TGTGCCAGCAGAGGGAGCTATAATTCACCCCCCCACTTT.

This clonotype has only a few counts. The V call is TRBV19, the J call TRBJ1-3; D uncertain. V was cut by 8 bases and J by 0 bases, with 8 bases left in between. CDR1 and CDR2 from the germline V gene are LNHDA and SQIVND (reference sequence). The CDR3 is 13 residues long. CDR3 DNA sequence: TGTGCCAGTCGTACTACCTCTGGAAACACCATATATTTT. Translation gives CASRTTSGNTIYF.

The chain employs TRBV20-1 and TRBJ2-7; no reliable D call. Trimming shortened V by 0 bases and J by 5 bases, and 14 bases separated the two germline ends. The CDR3 has 14 residues. Germline loops: CDR1 DFQATT, CDR2 SNEGSKA (reference sequence). CDR3 sequence: CSARDFSPVHEQYF. CDR3 bases: TGCAGTGCTAGAGATTTTTCCCCGGTCCACGAGCAGTACTTC.

The chain links TRBV9 to TRBJ2-3; 11 nucleotides line up with TRBD2. The CDR3 runs 16 residues. J lost 6 bases, V lost 0 bases, and 6 bases had no gene match. CDR1 SGDLS and CDR2 YYNGEE come from the germline V gene. The DNA for the CDR3 is TGTGCCAGCAGCGTAGGACTAGCGGGACTATTCGATACGCAGTATTTT. Its protein product is CASSVGLAGLFDTQYF.

This clonotype has only a few counts. The chain carries TRBV20-1 and TRBJ2-2; 10 positions match TRBD2. V dropped 0 bases and J dropped 4; count of bases not matched to a gene: 5. The CDR3 consists of 16 residues. Germline lookup yields CDR1 DFQATT and CDR2 SNEGSKA (reference sequence). The chain's CDR3 is CSARDLAGDGTGELFF. The CDR3 coding sequence is TGCAGTGCTAGAGATCTAGCGGGAGATGGCACCGGGGAGCTGTTTTTT.

The rearrangement joins TRBV7-9 to TRBJ1-2, with no clear D. The V gene lost 4 bases and the J gene lost 2 bases, with 5 bases spanning the gap. CDR1 is SEHNR, CDR2 FQNEAQ, per germline (reference sequence). This CDR3 spans 12 amino acids. DNA for the CDR3: TGTGCCAGCAGCTCCGAGAACTATGGCTACACCTTC. Its translation is CASSSENYGYTF.

This clonotype was seen ten or more times. This chain connects TRBV29-1 to TRBJ2-5; 16 positions match TRBD2. J lost 7 bases, V lost 6 bases, and 5 bases had no gene match. Germline-derived CDR1 and CDR2 are SQVTM and ANQGSEA. The length of the CDR3 is 14 residues. The CDR3 nucleotides are TGCAGCGTGGGGACTAGCGGGAGGGCCGTGACCCAGTACTTC. It specifies CSVGTSGRAVTQYF.

The gene calls are TRBV12-3 or TRBV12-4 and TRBJ2-2; D is possibly TRBD1 (6 bases). Trimming cost V 10 bases and J 1 base, with 13 bases left between them. The CDR3 sequence is 14 residues long. The DNA of the CDR3 is TGTGCCACCAGAAGAGGGGGGAACACCGGGGAGCTGTTTTTT. This translates into CATRRGGNTGELFF.

This clonotype appeared a few times. The chain links TRBV4-1 to TRBJ2-7; 8 nucleotides agree with TRBD1. The germline CDR1 and CDR2 sequences are MGHRA and YSYEKL. Trimming took 5 bases from V and 2 from J; bases not matched to a gene: 5. The length of the CDR3 is 14 residues. The CDR3 DNA follows: TGCGCCAGCAGCAGCCGGGACAGGACCTACGAGCAGTACTTC. It specifies CASSSRDRTYEQYF.

This clonotype showed up many times. The J gene is TRBJ1-1, the V gene TRBV6-1, with 9 positions matching TRBD1. The CDR3 sequence is 14 residues long. V trimming: 2 bases; J trimming: 5 bases; junction bases outside the gene matches: 3. The germline V gene encodes CDR1 MNHNS and CDR2 SASEGT. This chain's CDR3 is CASSERDRDTEAFF. The CDR3 bases are TGTGCCAGCAGTGAAAGGGACAGGGATACTGAAGCTTTCTTT.

This clonotype was found a few times. The chain recombines TRBV27 with TRBJ2-1; no reliable D call. CDR1 and CDR2 from the germline V gene are MNHEY and SMNVEV (reference sequence). This CDR3 has 11 amino acids. V shed 6 bases and J shed 7 bases, with 7 bases lying between them. The CDR3 sequence: CASRLGNEQFF. The CDR3 DNA follows: TGTGCCAGCAGGCTTGGAAATGAGCAGTTCTTC.

This clonotype was seen ten or more times. V is TRBV20-1 and J is TRBJ2-3, with 7 bases that match TRBD2. This CDR3 region has 13 residues. Germline V gene data show CDR1 as DFQATT and CDR2 as SNEGSKA (reference sequence). CDR3 protein: CSRRGSGTDTQYF. CDR3 sequence (DNA): TGCAGCCGCCGGGGTAGCGGGACAGATACGCAGTATTTT.

About this clonotype: Being one base from a much bigger clone, this may be a read error. The genes are TRBV12-3 or TRBV12-4 and TRBJ1-1; 10 bases fit TRBD1. The CDR3 spans 18 residues. CDR3 sequence reads: CASSLSWIWDRGNTGAFF. As DNA, the CDR3 is TGTGCCAGCAGTTTAAGCTGGATTTGGGACAGGGGAAACACTGGAGCTTTCTTT.

In this sample, this clonotype turned up many times. The V and J genes are TRBV27 and TRBJ2-7; TRBD2 is a possible D gene (5 bases). The CDR3 runs to 14 residues. The ends were cut back, 0 bases at V and 5 bases at J, with 11 bases in the middle. Germline CDR1 reads MNHEY; CDR2 reads SMNVEV (reference sequence). DNA of the CDR3: TGTGCCAGCAGTTTATCCCTGGCGGGCCACGAGCAGTACTTC. It codes for CASSLSLAGHEQYF.

The chain recombines TRBV5-1 with TRBJ2-5, with D perhaps TRBD2 (7 bases). The CDR3 contains 13 residues. V was cut by 7 bases and J by 1 base, with 11 bases left in between. Germline CDR1 SGHRS, CDR2 YFSETQ. Here the CDR3 reads CASGGGAQETQYF. The CDR3 DNA is TGCGCCAGCGGAGGGGGGGCCCAAGAGACCCAGTACTTC.

At least ten counts were recorded for this clonotype. This sequence joins TRBV6-1 and TRBJ1-4; no definite D call. The germline CDR1 and CDR2 sequences are MNHNS and SASEGT. Trimming pared 7 bases from V and 0 bases from J, leaving 18 bases between. The CDR3 covers 17 residues. CDR3 DNA: TGTGCCAGCAACCCGACGGGAAACCCAGCAACTAATGAAAAACTGTTTTTT. It specifies CASNPTGNPATNEKLFF.

At least ten counts were recorded for this clonotype. The genes are TRBV10-3 and TRBJ1-5; unclear D gene. Trimming pared 3 bases from V and 9 bases from J, leaving 18 bases between. CDR1 is ENHRY, CDR2 SYGVKD, per germline. The CDR3 contains 15 residues. CDR3 loop: CAISDSRAPRWPQHF. In DNA form, the CDR3 reads TGTGCCATCAGTGACTCCCGGGCCCCTCGTTGGCCCCAGCATTTT.

In its sample, this clonotype was seen a few times. The chain carries TRBV6-1 and TRBJ2-1, with a weak D call TRBD1 (6 bases). V gave up 7 bases and J gave up 10 bases, with 20 bases separating them. CDR1 is MNHNS and CDR2 is SASEGT in the germline V gene. The CDR3 loop spans 14 amino acids. The CDR3 loop is CASNLGPPQGEQFF. Here the CDR3 DNA reads TGTGCCAGCAATTTGGGGCCACCCCAGGGGGAGCAGTTCTTC.

This clonotype was observed many times. V usage is TRBV11-2 and J usage is TRBJ2-1; 10 nucleotides agree with TRBD1. The V segment lost 5 bases and the J segment 9 bases; nucleotides outside the gene matches: 4. The CDR3 covers 13 residues. Germline V gene sequence: CDR1 SGHAT, CDR2 FQNNGV. The CDR3 loop reads CASSNRTGGEQFF. CDR3 bases: TGTGCCAGCAGCAATCGGACAGGGGGTGAGCAGTTCTTC.

This clonotype was detected a few times. The chain has TRBV30 and TRBJ2-7, with TRBD2 matching over 14 bases. Germline V lookup: CDR1 GTSNPN, CDR2 SVGIG (reference sequence). Losses at the gene ends were 2 bases for V and 4 bases for J; bases not matched to a gene: 7. The CDR3 consists of 16 residues. The CDR3 DNA is TGTGCCTGGAGTCCGGGACTAGCGGGAGAGTGGTACGAGCAGTACTTC. Amino acids: CAWSPGLAGEWYEQYF.

In its sample, this clonotype was seen a few times. The genes are TRBV28 and TRBJ2-7; perhaps TRBD2 as D (7 bases). The V end lost 6 bases, the J end lost 4 bases, and 19 bases lay between the germline ends. The CDR3 has 15 residues. Germline CDR1 and CDR2: MDHEN and SYDVKM. The CDR3 region has the DNA TGTGCCAGCAGCCGAGGGGGGGGAGAGAGTTACGAGCAGTACTTC. Amino acids: CASSRGGGESYEQYF.

Remarks on this clonotype: A read error may explain this, as a much larger clone is one base away. CDR3 sequence: CSSSFDRDYEQYF. Here the CDR3 DNA reads TGTTCCAGCAGTTTCGACAGAGACTACGAGCAGTACTTC. The rearrangement uses TRBV27 and TRBJ2-7; D may be TRBD1 (5 bases). Germline V gene lookup returns CDR1 MNHEY and CDR2 SMNVEV (reference sequence). This CDR3 has 13 amino acids.